This is a list of T cell receptor beta chains from one sample in a study of blood T cell repertoires in COVID-19. The table came from immunoSEQ multiplex PCR; TCRdb's copy has only in-frame clones and leaves some out. Of roughly 150,000 clones in the sample, about 85% were seen once. Sequencing used peripheral blood. All receptors derive from a woman between 45 and 65 years old with COVID-19, enrolled during active disease. CDR3s include the opening cysteine and the closing phenylalanine or tryptophan. The order of the fields is J gene, D gene, clone size, V gene, CDR3 protein, CDR3 DNA. A D gene is named only where the DNA matches it firmly. A clone size is listed for some rows: how often the clone was seen (once, few, many), or a class if it is expanded.

j_call: TRBJ2-5; d_call: TRBD2; clone_size: NA; v_call: TRBV27; cdr3_aa: CASSLFSGGAGETQYF; cdr3_nt: TGTGCCAGCAGTTTATTTAGCGGGGGGGCCGGGGAGACCCAGTACTTC
j_call: TRBJ1-1; d_call: TRBD1; clone_size: NA; v_call: TRBV6-5; cdr3_aa: CASRDRGNTEAFF; cdr3_nt: TGTGCCAGCAGGGACAGGGGAAACACTGAAGCTTTCTTT
j_call: TRBJ2-1; d_call: TRBD2; clone_size: NA; v_call: TRBV19; cdr3_aa: CASLKGGGTHGEQFF; cdr3_nt: TGTGCCAGCCTCAAGGGCGGGGGGACCCACGGTGAGCAGTTCTTC
j_call: TRBJ2-7; d_call: TRBD2; clone_size: NA; v_call: TRBV6-2/TRBV6-3; cdr3_aa: CASSSGGPPYEQYF; cdr3_nt: TGTGCCAGCAGTAGCGGGGGGCCACCCTACGAGCAGTACTTC
j_call: TRBJ2-3; d_call: TRBD2; clone_size: once; v_call: TRBV7-9; cdr3_aa: CASGLAGSTDTQYF; cdr3_nt: TGTGCCAGTGGACTAGCGGGGAGCACAGATACGCAGTATTTT
j_call: TRBJ1-4; d_call: NA; clone_size: NA; v_call: TRBV18; cdr3_aa: CASSPNRVPYATNEKLFF; cdr3_nt: TGTGCCAGCTCACCGAACAGGGTTCCCTATGCAACTAATGAAAAACTGTTTTTT
j_call: TRBJ1-5; d_call: NA; clone_size: NA; v_call: TRBV5-4; cdr3_aa: CASSLDGGVNQPQHF; cdr3_nt: TGTGCCAGCAGCTTGGATGGAGGGGTCAATCAGCCCCAGCATTTT
j_call: TRBJ1-1; d_call: TRBD1; clone_size: few; v_call: TRBV12-3/TRBV12-4; cdr3_aa: CASATGGFTEAFF; cdr3_nt: TGTGCCAGCGCGACAGGGGGTTTCACTGAAGCTTTCTTT
j_call: TRBJ1-2; d_call: TRBD1; clone_size: NA; v_call: TRBV14; cdr3_aa: CASSQRQGGTNGYTF; cdr3_nt: TGTGCCAGCAGCCAGCGACAGGGGGGCACCAATGGCTACACCTTC
j_call: TRBJ1-2; d_call: NA; clone_size: NA; v_call: TRBV6-5; cdr3_aa: CASRQTLEGGYTF; cdr3_nt: TGTGCCAGCAGGCAGACCCTGGAGGGTGGCTACACCTTC
j_call: TRBJ2-2; d_call: NA; clone_size: NA; v_call: TRBV9; cdr3_aa: CASSVAPPVGGIYTGELFF; cdr3_nt: TGTGCCAGCAGCGTAGCCCCCCCCGTTGGCGGGATATACACCGGGGAGCTGTTTTTT
j_call: TRBJ2-3; d_call: TRBD1; clone_size: once; v_call: TRBV5-1; cdr3_aa: CASSSGQGGPTPTDTQYF; cdr3_nt: TGCGCCAGCAGCAGCGGACAGGGAGGCCCTACCCCCACAGATACGCAGTATTTT
j_call: TRBJ2-2; d_call: NA; clone_size: NA; v_call: TRBV4-2; cdr3_aa: CASSQDLPPAGELFF; cdr3_nt: TGTGCCAGCAGCCAAGATCTACCGCCCGCCGGGGAGCTGTTTTTT
j_call: TRBJ1-6; d_call: NA; clone_size: NA; v_call: TRBV28; cdr3_aa: CASSLESSPLHF; cdr3_nt: TGTGCCAGCAGTTTAGAGTCTTCACCCCTCCACTTT
j_call: TRBJ1-2; d_call: TRBD1; clone_size: NA; v_call: TRBV6-5; cdr3_aa: CASRRQGSYGYTF; cdr3_nt: TGTGCCAGCAGGAGACAGGGGAGCTATGGCTACACCTTC
j_call: TRBJ2-1; d_call: TRBD2; clone_size: NA; v_call: TRBV7-6; cdr3_aa: CASSLEVAGSSYNEQFF; cdr3_nt: TGTGCCAGCAGCTTAGAAGTAGCGGGGAGCTCCTACAATGAGCAGTTCTTC
j_call: TRBJ2-1; d_call: TRBD2; clone_size: NA; v_call: TRBV12-3/TRBV12-4; cdr3_aa: CVAGGPYNEQFF; cdr3_nt: TGCGTAGCGGGGGGGCCTTACAATGAGCAGTTCTTC
j_call: TRBJ2-5; d_call: NA; clone_size: once; v_call: TRBV28; cdr3_aa: CAIGTPQETQYF; cdr3_nt: TGTGCCATCGGGACTCCCCAAGAGACCCAGTACTTC
j_call: TRBJ2-1; d_call: TRBD1; clone_size: NA; v_call: TRBV5-1; cdr3_aa: CASSLDRGASSYNEQFF; cdr3_nt: TGCGCCAGCAGCTTGGACAGGGGCGCTAGCTCCTACAATGAGCAGTTCTTC
j_call: TRBJ1-5; d_call: TRBD1; clone_size: once; v_call: TRBV11-2; cdr3_aa: CASSDGQGQPQHF; cdr3_nt: TGTGCCAGCAGCGACGGACAGGGACAGCCCCAGCATTTT
j_call: TRBJ2-1; d_call: TRBD2; clone_size: NA; v_call: TRBV19; cdr3_aa: CASRQTSGGSNEQFF; cdr3_nt: TGTGCCAGTCGCCAGACTAGCGGGGGTTCCAATGAGCAGTTCTTC
j_call: TRBJ1-1; d_call: TRBD1; clone_size: once; v_call: TRBV9; cdr3_aa: CASSVESQEDRVSEAFF; cdr3_nt: TGTGCCAGCAGCGTAGAATCACAGGAAGACAGGGTCTCTGAAGCTTTCTTT
j_call: TRBJ2-7; d_call: TRBD2; clone_size: NA; v_call: TRBV13; cdr3_aa: CASSLSGGRFWEQYF; cdr3_nt: TGTGCCAGCAGCTTATCCGGGGGGAGGTTTTGGGAGCAGTACTTC
j_call: TRBJ1-1; d_call: NA; clone_size: few; v_call: TRBV7-9; cdr3_aa: CASSQTGTEAFF; cdr3_nt: TGTGCCAGCAGCCAAACGGGCACTGAAGCTTTCTTT
j_call: TRBJ1-1; d_call: NA; clone_size: NA; v_call: TRBV28; cdr3_aa: CASSIPIGGTEAFF; cdr3_nt: TGTGCCAGCAGTATCCCAATAGGAGGCACTGAAGCTTTCTTT
j_call: TRBJ1-5; d_call: NA; clone_size: NA; v_call: TRBV7-9; cdr3_aa: CASSLGGGANYSNQPQHF; cdr3_nt: TGTGCCAGCAGCTTAGGCGGAGGGGCCAATTATAGCAATCAGCCCCAGCATTTT
j_call: TRBJ2-3; d_call: TRBD1; clone_size: NA; v_call: TRBV5-4; cdr3_aa: CASSPGQEADTQYF; cdr3_nt: TGTGCCAGCAGCCCCGGACAGGAAGCAGATACGCAGTATTTT
j_call: TRBJ2-5; d_call: NA; clone_size: NA; v_call: TRBV5-1; cdr3_aa: CASSSRDQETQYF; cdr3_nt: TGCGCCAGCAGCTCCCGGGACCAAGAGACCCAGTACTTC
j_call: TRBJ2-2; d_call: TRBD2; clone_size: NA; v_call: TRBV27; cdr3_aa: CATLRTSGGLSTGELFF; cdr3_nt: TGTGCCACGCTCCGGACTAGCGGGGGTTTGAGCACCGGGGAGCTGTTTTTT
j_call: TRBJ2-1; d_call: NA; clone_size: NA; v_call: TRBV4-3; cdr3_aa: CASSQDRLDLYNEQFF; cdr3_nt: TGCGCCAGCAGCCAAGACCGACTAGACCTATACAATGAGCAGTTCTTC
j_call: TRBJ2-5; d_call: TRBD1; clone_size: NA; v_call: TRBV4-2; cdr3_aa: CASSQGQGNQETQYF; cdr3_nt: TGTGCCAGCAGCCAAGGACAGGGGAACCAAGAGACCCAGTACTTC
j_call: TRBJ1-1; d_call: NA; clone_size: NA; v_call: TRBV5-4; cdr3_aa: CASSLDIENTEAFF; cdr3_nt: TGTGCCAGCAGCTTGGACATCGAGAACACTGAAGCTTTCTTT
j_call: TRBJ2-3; d_call: NA; clone_size: NA; v_call: TRBV18; cdr3_aa: CASSPAPGSPPDTQYF; cdr3_nt: TGTGCCAGCTCACCGGCCCCGGGATCCCCGCCAGATACGCAGTATTTT
j_call: TRBJ1-2; d_call: NA; clone_size: NA; v_call: TRBV9; cdr3_aa: CASSVEAGRGFGNYGYTF; cdr3_nt: TGTGCCAGCAGCGTAGAGGCCGGACGGGGGTTTGGTAACTATGGCTACACCTTC
j_call: TRBJ2-3; d_call: TRBD1; clone_size: NA; v_call: TRBV6-1; cdr3_aa: CASSEIEGAYTDTQYF; cdr3_nt: TGTGCCAGCAGTGAAATCGAGGGGGCGTACACAGATACGCAGTATTTT
j_call: TRBJ1-5; d_call: NA; clone_size: few; v_call: TRBV7-2; cdr3_aa: CASSLTGGLSNQPQHF; cdr3_nt: TGTGCCAGCAGCCTTACCGGGGGACTTAGCAATCAGCCCCAGCATTTT
j_call: TRBJ1-5; d_call: NA; clone_size: NA; v_call: TRBV4-1; cdr3_aa: CASSQESQSNQPQHF; cdr3_nt: TGCGCCAGCAGCCAAGAATCACAGAGCAATCAGCCCCAGCATTTT
j_call: TRBJ2-5; d_call: TRBD2; clone_size: NA; v_call: TRBV28; cdr3_aa: CASSLLAAGGLETQYF; cdr3_nt: TGTGCCAGCAGTTTATTGGCAGCGGGGGGCCTGGAGACCCAGTACTTC
j_call: TRBJ2-5; d_call: TRBD1; clone_size: NA; v_call: TRBV6-6; cdr3_aa: CANTGGQETQYF; cdr3_nt: TGTGCCAACACAGGGGGCCAAGAGACCCAGTACTTC
j_call: TRBJ2-7; d_call: TRBD2; clone_size: NA; v_call: TRBV6-2/TRBV6-3; cdr3_aa: CASSPLRLAGSSYEQYF; cdr3_nt: TGTGCCAGCAGTCCCCTCCGTCTAGCGGGGTCTTCCTACGAGCAGTACTTC
j_call: TRBJ2-1; d_call: TRBD2; clone_size: NA; v_call: TRBV4-2; cdr3_aa: CASSQELAGGRYEQFF; cdr3_nt: TGTGCCAGCAGCCAAGAACTAGCGGGGGGGCGATATGAGCAGTTCTTC
j_call: TRBJ2-2; d_call: NA; clone_size: NA; v_call: TRBV5-5; cdr3_aa: CASSFSRQANTGELFF; cdr3_nt: TGTGCCAGCAGCTTCTCGAGACAGGCGAACACCGGGGAGCTGTTTTTT
j_call: TRBJ2-1; d_call: NA; clone_size: NA; v_call: TRBV3-1/TRBV3-2; cdr3_aa: CASSQAGGPGSYNEQFF; cdr3_nt: TGTGCCAGCAGCCAAGCTGGCGGGCCGGGCTCCTACAATGAGCAGTTCTTC
j_call: TRBJ2-3; d_call: TRBD2; clone_size: NA; v_call: TRBV4-2; cdr3_aa: CASSRSSGGATSTDTQYF; cdr3_nt: TGTGCCAGCAGCCGATCTAGCGGGGGGGCGACTAGCACAGATACGCAGTATTTT
j_call: TRBJ2-7; d_call: NA; clone_size: few; v_call: TRBV11-3; cdr3_aa: CASSLGQEPYEQYF; cdr3_nt: TGTGCCAGCAGCTTGGGTCAGGAACCCTACGAGCAGTACTTC
j_call: TRBJ1-4; d_call: NA; clone_size: NA; v_call: TRBV28; cdr3_aa: CASSPTKAQGNEKLFF; cdr3_nt: TGTGCCAGCAGTCCAACCAAAGCTCAGGGGAATGAAAAACTGTTTTTT
j_call: TRBJ2-5; d_call: TRBD2; clone_size: NA; v_call: TRBV5-4; cdr3_aa: CASSSRGGQETQYF; cdr3_nt: TGTGCCAGCAGTTCTCGGGGGGGGCAAGAGACCCAGTACTTC
j_call: TRBJ1-5; d_call: NA; clone_size: NA; v_call: TRBV27; cdr3_aa: CASSPAGRSNQPQHF; cdr3_nt: TGTGCCAGCAGTCCTGCAGGGAGGAGCAATCAGCCCCAGCATTTT
j_call: TRBJ2-2; d_call: NA; clone_size: NA; v_call: TRBV9; cdr3_aa: CASSVDGLTTGELFF; cdr3_nt: TGTGCCAGCAGCGTAGACGGACTCACCACCGGGGAGCTGTTTTTT
j_call: TRBJ2-3; d_call: TRBD2; clone_size: NA; v_call: TRBV18; cdr3_aa: CASSPRVRGSTDTQYF; cdr3_nt: TGTGCCAGCTCACCACGTGTGCGGGGGAGCACAGATACGCAGTATTTT
j_call: TRBJ1-2; d_call: TRBD1; clone_size: once; v_call: TRBV2; cdr3_aa: CASALQGADYGYTF; cdr3_nt: TGTGCCAGCGCGTTACAGGGGGCGGACTATGGCTACACCTTC
j_call: TRBJ1-1; d_call: NA; clone_size: NA; v_call: TRBV6-5; cdr3_aa: CASTHAGVANTEAFF; cdr3_nt: TGTGCCAGCACTCACGCCGGGGTGGCGAACACTGAAGCTTTCTTT
j_call: TRBJ1-4; d_call: NA; clone_size: NA; v_call: TRBV19; cdr3_aa: CASSRGEGLYNEKLFF; cdr3_nt: TGTGCCAGTAGCCGGGGAGAGGGACTCTATAATGAAAAACTGTTTTTT
j_call: TRBJ2-7; d_call: TRBD1; clone_size: NA; v_call: TRBV6-5; cdr3_aa: CASSYSGTGTWEQYF; cdr3_nt: TGTGCCAGCAGTTACTCGGGGACAGGGACGTGGGAGCAGTACTTC
j_call: TRBJ1-1; d_call: NA; clone_size: NA; v_call: TRBV2; cdr3_aa: CASSEARGGPGETEAFF; cdr3_nt: TGTGCCAGCAGTGAAGCGCGGGGGGGGCCCGGGGAGACTGAAGCTTTCTTT
j_call: TRBJ2-7; d_call: NA; clone_size: NA; v_call: TRBV1; cdr3_aa: CTSSPLAGPYEQYF; cdr3_nt: TGCACCAGCAGCCCCCTAGCGGGGCCCTACGAGCAGTACTTC
j_call: TRBJ1-2; d_call: NA; clone_size: few; v_call: TRBV29-1; cdr3_aa: CSVEEMVVWARYGYTF; cdr3_nt: TGCAGCGTTGAAGAAATGGTAGTGTGGGCGCGCTATGGCTACACCTTC
j_call: TRBJ1-5; d_call: NA; clone_size: NA; v_call: TRBV4-2; cdr3_aa: CASSQADNSNQPQHF; cdr3_nt: TGTGCCAGCAGCCAGGCAGACAATAGCAATCAGCCCCAGCATTTT
j_call: TRBJ2-2; d_call: TRBD2; clone_size: once; v_call: TRBV7-2; cdr3_aa: CASSQRADGTSVRTGELFF; cdr3_nt: TGTGCCAGCAGCCAGAGGGCGGACGGGACTAGCGTTAGGACCGGGGAGCTGTTTTTT